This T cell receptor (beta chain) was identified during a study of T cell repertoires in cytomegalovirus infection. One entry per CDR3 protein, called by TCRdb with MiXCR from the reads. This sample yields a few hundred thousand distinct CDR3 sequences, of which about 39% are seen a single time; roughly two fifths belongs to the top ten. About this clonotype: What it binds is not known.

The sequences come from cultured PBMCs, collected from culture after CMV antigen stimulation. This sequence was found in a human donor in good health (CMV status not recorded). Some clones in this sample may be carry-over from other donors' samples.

CDR3 residues: CASLRGQGAFSSYNEQFF. As DNA, the CDR3 is TGTGCCAGCCTAAGGGGGCAGGGGGCTTTCAGCTCCTACAATGAGCAGTTCTTC. This chain joins TRBV2 and TRBJ2-1; 8 positions agree with TRBD1. The V gene end was trimmed by 8 bases and the J gene end by 0 bases; junction bases not matched to a gene: 15. CDR3 length: 18 residues. Germline loops: CDR1 SNHLY, CDR2 FYNNEI.